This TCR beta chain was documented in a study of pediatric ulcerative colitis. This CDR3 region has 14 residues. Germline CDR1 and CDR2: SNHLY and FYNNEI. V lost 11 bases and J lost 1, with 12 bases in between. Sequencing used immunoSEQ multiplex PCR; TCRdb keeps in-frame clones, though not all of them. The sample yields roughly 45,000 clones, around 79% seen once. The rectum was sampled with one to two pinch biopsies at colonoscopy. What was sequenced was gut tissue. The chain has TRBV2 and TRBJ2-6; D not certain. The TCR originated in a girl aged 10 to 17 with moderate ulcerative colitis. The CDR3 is CALGRDSGANVLTF. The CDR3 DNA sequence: TGTGCCTTAGGTCGCGATTCTGGGGCCAACGTCCTGACTTTC.